Listed below are T cell receptor beta chains from one sample, sequenced in a study of Ad26.COV2.S vaccination and SARS-CoV-2 variants. The method was immunoSEQ multiplex PCR; TCRdb's version includes in-frame clones alone and lacks a portion of them. The top ten clones hold about 12% of a sample with around 450,000 clones, 75% to 95% of them seen once. Here the sequenced sample was peripheral blood, taken in a trial of Ad26.COV2.S vaccine versus placebo. The source is a person between 18 and 65 years old who received the Ad26.COV2.S COVID-19 vaccine or a placebo. Each CDR3 is given with its conserved first and last residue. The order of the fields is D gene, clone size, V gene, J gene, CDR3 DNA, CDR3 protein. A D gene is named only where the DNA matches it firmly. A row's size may be missing; if present it is once, few, many or a size class.

D gene: TRBD1
clone size: NA
V gene: TRBV5-4
J gene: TRBJ2-7
CDR3 DNA: TGTGCCAGCAGCTCAACCCCGACAGGGGGCGTGTACGAGCAGTACTTC
CDR3 protein: CASSSTPTGGVYEQYF

D gene: NA
clone size: NA
V gene: TRBV28
J gene: TRBJ2-2
CDR3 DNA: TGTGCCAGCCTTCCACAGGGTCGGGCAGTGACCGGGGAGCTGTTTTTT
CDR3 protein: CASLPQGRAVTGELFF

D gene: TRBD1
clone size: NA
V gene: TRBV12-5
J gene: TRBJ2-5
CDR3 DNA: TGTGCTAGTGGTTACGGCGGGACAGGGGGCGAAGAGACCCAGTACTTC
CDR3 protein: CASGYGGTGGEETQYF

D gene: NA
clone size: once
V gene: TRBV11-2
J gene: TRBJ2-3
CDR3 DNA: TGTGCCAGCAGCTTATCGCCCTCGGGAGATACGCAGTATTTT
CDR3 protein: CASSLSPSGDTQYF

D gene: NA
clone size: NA
V gene: TRBV19
J gene: TRBJ1-1
CDR3 DNA: TGTGCCAGTAGTATACACCCCCCGGGGAGCACTGAAGCTTTCTTT
CDR3 protein: CASSIHPPGSTEAFF

D gene: TRBD1
clone size: NA
V gene: TRBV28
J gene: TRBJ1-2
CDR3 DNA: TGTGCCAGCAGCCGGACAGGAACTTCTGGTAACTATGGCTACACCTTC
CDR3 protein: CASSRTGTSGNYGYTF

D gene: TRBD2
clone size: NA
V gene: TRBV6-1
J gene: TRBJ2-7
CDR3 DNA: TGTGCCAGCAGTGAAGTAAGCGGGAGCAGTTACGAGCAGTACTTC
CDR3 protein: CASSEVSGSSYEQYF

D gene: NA
clone size: NA
V gene: TRBV9
J gene: TRBJ2-7
CDR3 DNA: TGTGCCAGCAGCGTGTCAGCCTCTTCCTACGAGCAGTACTTC
CDR3 protein: CASSVSASSYEQYF

D gene: TRBD2
clone size: once
V gene: TRBV2
J gene: TRBJ2-1
CDR3 DNA: TGTGCCAGCAGTGAAGCGCCAGGACTAGCGGGAGACGATGAGCAGTTCTTC
CDR3 protein: CASSEAPGLAGDDEQFF

D gene: NA
clone size: NA
V gene: TRBV4-2
J gene: TRBJ1-1
CDR3 DNA: TGTGCCAGCAGCCAAGATGTGGGGCTAAGGACTGAAGCTTTCTTT
CDR3 protein: CASSQDVGLRTEAFF

D gene: NA
clone size: NA
V gene: TRBV4-3
J gene: TRBJ1-2
CDR3 DNA: TGCGCCAGCAGCCAAGCGGGGGCTCGCGATGGCTACACCTTC
CDR3 protein: CASSQAGARDGYTF

D gene: NA
clone size: few
V gene: TRBV7-9
J gene: TRBJ1-1
CDR3 DNA: TGTGCCAGCAGCTTAGTACAGGTGAACACTGAAGCTTTCTTT
CDR3 protein: CASSLVQVNTEAFF

D gene: TRBD1
clone size: NA
V gene: TRBV7-9
J gene: TRBJ1-3
CDR3 DNA: TGTGCCAGCAGCCCCGGGACAGGGGATACTGGAAACACCATATATTTT
CDR3 protein: CASSPGTGDTGNTIYF

D gene: TRBD1
clone size: NA
V gene: TRBV7-2
J gene: TRBJ2-2
CDR3 DNA: TGTGCCAGCAGCCGGACAGGGGCCTCCGGGGAGCTGTTTTTT
CDR3 protein: CASSRTGASGELFF

D gene: NA
clone size: NA
V gene: TRBV21-1
J gene: TRBJ2-7
CDR3 DNA: TGTGCCAGCAGCATTAGCGGGCCGAGCTCCTACGAGCAGTACTTC
CDR3 protein: CASSISGPSSYEQYF

D gene: TRBD2
clone size: NA
V gene: TRBV4-3
J gene: TRBJ2-7
CDR3 DNA: TGCGCCAGCAGCCAAGCTACTAGCGGATCCTACGAGCAGTACTTC
CDR3 protein: CASSQATSGSYEQYF

D gene: NA
clone size: NA
V gene: TRBV12-3/TRBV12-4
J gene: TRBJ2-5
CDR3 DNA: TGTGCCAGCAGGGGACTCCCCGAAGAGACCCAGTACTTC
CDR3 protein: CASRGLPEETQYF

D gene: NA
clone size: NA
V gene: TRBV4-3
J gene: TRBJ2-7
CDR3 DNA: TGCGCCAGCAGCCAAGTGGTGGGTACCCACGAGCAGTACTTC
CDR3 protein: CASSQVVGTHEQYF

D gene: NA
clone size: NA
V gene: TRBV6-5
J gene: TRBJ2-1
CDR3 DNA: TGTGCCACCGTAGCGGATCTAGGGAGTGAGCAGTTCTTC
CDR3 protein: CATVADLGSEQFF

D gene: NA
clone size: NA
V gene: TRBV4-2
J gene: TRBJ2-2
CDR3 DNA: TGTGCCTCAAATGAGAGGGTAGGCACCGGGGAGCTGTTTTTT
CDR3 protein: CASNERVGTGELFF

D gene: NA
clone size: NA
V gene: TRBV29-1
J gene: TRBJ1-1
CDR3 DNA: TGCAGCGTTGAAGGGATTCGGTTTAACACTGAAGCTTTCTTT
CDR3 protein: CSVEGIRFNTEAFF

D gene: NA
clone size: NA
V gene: TRBV7-9
J gene: TRBJ1-6
CDR3 DNA: TGTGCCAGCAGCCCGCCGTCACAGAATTCACCCCTCCACTTT
CDR3 protein: CASSPPSQNSPLHF

D gene: TRBD1
clone size: NA
V gene: TRBV27
J gene: TRBJ1-1
CDR3 DNA: TGTGCCAGCAGGGGGACAGGGGCGAGGACTGAAGCTTTCTTT
CDR3 protein: CASRGTGARTEAFF

D gene: TRBD1
clone size: NA
V gene: TRBV5-8
J gene: TRBJ2-5
CDR3 DNA: TGTGCCAGCAGCCGCCAAAAGACTCGGACAGGGGAAGAGACCCAGTACTTC
CDR3 protein: CASSRQKTRTGEETQYF

D gene: NA
clone size: NA
V gene: TRBV12-3/TRBV12-4
J gene: TRBJ1-1
CDR3 DNA: TGTGCCAGCAGTGACAGAATGAACACTGAAGCTTTCTTT
CDR3 protein: CASSDRMNTEAFF

D gene: NA
clone size: NA
V gene: TRBV5-8
J gene: TRBJ2-2
CDR3 DNA: TGTGCCAGCAGCCCCGTTTCCGGGGAGCTGTTTTTT
CDR3 protein: CASSPVSGELFF

D gene: NA
clone size: NA
V gene: TRBV29-1
J gene: TRBJ1-1
CDR3 DNA: TGCAGCGTTGAAGTGGCAGGTGACGGGGTAACTGAAGCTTTCTTT
CDR3 protein: CSVEVAGDGVTEAFF

D gene: NA
clone size: NA
V gene: TRBV7-2
J gene: TRBJ1-6
CDR3 DNA: TGTGCCAGCAGCTTTCTGGGACGGAATAATTCACCCCTCCACTTT
CDR3 protein: CASSFLGRNNSPLHF